This T cell receptor beta chain originates from a study of PD-1 blockade in mismatch repair-deficient tumors. The wider study: Patients had over 10 mismatch repair-deficient cancer types, all previously treated and progressing. Regarding the study as a whole: After pembrolizumab, tumor-resident clones rose rapidly, then generally contracted before radiologic responses.

Data came from immunoSEQ multiplex PCR; TCRdb stores just in-frame clones and leaves some out. Among 38,000 or so clones, around 83% were seen once, and the ten largest hold nearly 4%. All patients were mismatch repair deficient, assessed by either PCR or immunohistochemistry. The TCR-sequenced patients were a few responders to pembrolizumab. Germline CDR1 is SGHRS and CDR2 is YFSETQ. The V segment lost 0 bases and the J segment 9 bases; nucleotides outside the gene matches: 9. This CDR3 is built from 15 residues. As regards this clone: Its cognate antigen is unknown.

The sequence was obtained from an adult with mismatch repair-deficient cancer. This chain joins TRBV5-1 and TRBJ1-2, with TRBD1 identical over 9 bases. Specimen: peripheral blood, collected around 75 weeks after starting pembrolizumab. CDR3 nucleotide sequence: TGCGCCAGCAGCTTGGCCTCGGACAGGGGCGCGCGCTACACCTTC. Encoded protein: CASSLASDRGARYTF.